A selection of T cell receptor beta chains follows, all from one sample in a study of shared clonotypes between healthy human individuals. Sequencing used immunoSEQ multiplex PCR; TCRdb keeps in-frame clones, though not all of them. The sample gives over 2 million clones, just under 95% of which show up once; around 0.35% is in the top ten. The sequenced sample was naive CD4+ T cells from PBMCs. These receptors were obtained from a man aged 18-30 years in good health. Some clones in this sample may be carry-over from other donors' samples. CDR3s include the opening cysteine and the closing phenylalanine or tryptophan. D genes are given only for firm matches. The size of a clone is reported for some rows only, either as once, few or many, or as a class for expanded clones.

>TRBV7-2|NA|NA|TRBJ1-2
TGTGCCAGCAGCTGGACCCCGGGCTATGGCTACACCTTC
CASSWTPGYGYTF
>TRBV5-1|NA|TRBD1|TRBJ1-5
TGCGCCAGCGGGACAGGGCTTTCTCAGCCCCAGCATTTT
CASGTGLSQPQHF
>TRBV14|NA|NA|TRBJ2-5
TGTGCCAGCAGCCAAGATGATCACGAGATCCAAGAGACCCAGTACTTC
CASSQDDHEIQETQYF
>TRBV28|NA|NA|TRBJ2-1
TGTGCCAGCAGTCAATCAGGGCAGGGGTTCTACAATGAGCAGTTCTTC
CASSQSGQGFYNEQFF
>TRBV18|NA|NA|TRBJ1-4
TGTGCCAGCTCACCATCGAAAGAAGATGAAGGAAGGGAAAAACTGTTTTTT
CASSPSKEDEGREKLFF
>TRBV28|NA|NA|TRBJ1-5
TGTGCCAGCAGTTTAGACAGCGATCAGCCCCAGCATTTT
CASSLDSDQPQHF
>TRBV5-1|once|TRBD2|TRBJ2-7
TGCGCCAGCAGCTTCGGACTAGCGGGAGTTGTCCACGAGCAGTACTTC
CASSFGLAGVVHEQYF
>TRBV10-3|once|TRBD2|TRBJ2-3
TGTGCCATCAGTACCGGGGCTAGCGGGACAACAGATACGCAGTATTTT
CAISTGASGTTDTQYF
>TRBV7-9|once|TRBD1|TRBJ1-3
TGTGCCAGCAGCTTAAGTACAGGGGGCTCTGGAAACACCATATATTTT
CASSLSTGGSGNTIYF
>TRBV6-1|NA|TRBD2|TRBJ2-7
TGTGCCAGCAGTGAAGGGAGCGGGAGCGTGAACGAGCAGTACTTC
CASSEGSGSVNEQYF
>TRBV29-1|NA|NA|TRBJ1-5
TGCAGCGTTGGTGAACTGGGAAATCAGCCCCAGCATTTT
CSVGELGNQPQHF
>TRBV28|NA|NA|TRBJ2-7
TGTGCCGCGTCCCCTAGGACTCCTTACGAGCAGTACTTC
CAASPRTPYEQYF
>TRBV4-1|NA|TRBD1|TRBJ1-4
TGCGCCAGCAGCCAAGGACAGGGAGGCACTAATGAAAAACTGTTTTTT
CASSQGQGGTNEKLFF
>TRBV30|once|TRBD1|TRBJ1-2
TGTGCCTGGAGTGTACGGGACAGTCTGGGCTACACCTTC
CAWSVRDSLGYTF
>TRBV28|NA|TRBD1|TRBJ2-7
TGTGCCAGCAGGTCCCCGGGACAGCTCTACGAGCAGTACTTC
CASRSPGQLYEQYF
>TRBV6-6|NA|TRBD1|TRBJ2-7
TGTGCCAGCAGTTCGACAGGGTCCCACGAGCAGTACTTC
CASSSTGSHEQYF
>TRBV28|few|TRBD1|TRBJ1-5
TGTGCCAGCAGTACGAGGACAGGGGTGGATCAGCCCCAGCATTTT
CASSTRTGVDQPQHF
>TRBV19|NA|NA|TRBJ1-2
TGTGCCAGTAATGGTAGCCCCCACCGGCACTATGGCTACACCTTC
CASNGSPHRHYGYTF
>TRBV4-1|NA|TRBD2|TRBJ2-7
TGCGCCAGCAGCCAATCCGGACTAGCGGGGGACGAGCAGTACTTC
CASSQSGLAGDEQYF
>TRBV7-2|NA|NA|TRBJ1-2
TGTGCCAGCAGCTTAGCGTTGGCAGGGAATACCTATGGCTACACCTTC
CASSLALAGNTYGYTF
>TRBV19|NA|NA|TRBJ1-5
TGTGCCAGTAGTCGCAGGGAGAATCAGCCCCAGCATTTT
CASSRRENQPQHF
>TRBV2|NA|TRBD1|TRBJ1-6
TGTGCCAGCAGCCGGGACAGCGGTCAATCCCTCCACTTT
CASSRDSGQSLHF
>TRBV5-4|NA|NA|TRBJ2-1
TGTGCCAGCAGCGTCTCCAGGGGCAATGAGCAGTTCTTC
CASSVSRGNEQFF
>TRBV7-9|NA|NA|TRBJ1-1
TGTGCCAGCAGCTTAGAACGGACTGAAGCTTTCTTT
CASSLERTEAFF
>TRBV5-4|NA|NA|TRBJ2-7
TGTGCCAGCAGCCCGGCCGGGGGCTCCTACGAGCAGTACTTC
CASSPAGGSYEQYF
>TRBV7-2|NA|NA|TRBJ2-3
TGTGCCAGCAGCTTAGCGGGGCTCTCCACAGATACGCAGTATTTT
CASSLAGLSTDTQYF
>TRBV4-2|NA|TRBD1|TRBJ2-2
TGTGCCAGCAGCCAAGCGCCCAGGGGGCCTGAGGATTTGGGCACCGGGGAGCTGTTTTTT
CASSQAPRGPEDLGTGELFF